This T cell receptor (beta chain) was identified in a study of cytomegalovirus exposure and HLA in healthy donors. CDR1 and CDR2 (germline): SGHRS, YFSETQ. The CDR3 contains 14 residues. Germline trimming cut 3 bases from V and 0 bases from J; bases unmatched to any gene: 2. Points from the study as a whole: Reported performance of the classifier showed diagnosis of cytomegalovirus status with high specificity and sensitivity.

Note on this clone: Antigen unknown.

Libraries were prepared by immunoSEQ multiplex PCR; TCRdb keeps only in-frame clonotypes and omits some of them. The table includes about 180,000 clones, around 85% detected once. Sequencing input: PBMCs. The TCR sequence derives from a man between 18 and 35 years old in good health and CMV-seropositive. The chain links TRBV5-1 to TRBJ1-1, with 7 bases lining up with TRBD1. The CDR3: CASSSGQMNTEAFF. CDR3 sequence (DNA): TGCGCCAGCAGCTCGGGACAGATGAACACTGAAGCTTTCTTT. The full variable domain, with the rest looked up from reference TRBV5-1 and TRBJ1-1, is KAGVTQTPRYLIKTRGQQVTLSCSPISGHRSVSWYQQTPGQGLQFLFEYFSETQRNKGNFPGRFSGRQFSNSRSEMNVSTLELGDSALYLCASSSGQMNTEAFFGQGTRLTVV.